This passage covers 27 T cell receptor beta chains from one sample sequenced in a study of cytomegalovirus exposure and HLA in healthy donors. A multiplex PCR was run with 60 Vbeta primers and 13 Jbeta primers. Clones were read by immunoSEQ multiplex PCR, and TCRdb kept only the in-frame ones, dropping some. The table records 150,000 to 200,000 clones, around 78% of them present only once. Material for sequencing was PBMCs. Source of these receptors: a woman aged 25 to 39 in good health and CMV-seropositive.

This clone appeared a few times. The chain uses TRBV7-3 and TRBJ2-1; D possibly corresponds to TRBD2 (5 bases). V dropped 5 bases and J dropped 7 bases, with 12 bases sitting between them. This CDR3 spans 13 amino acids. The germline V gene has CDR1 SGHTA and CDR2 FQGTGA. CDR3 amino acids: CASSEGGNNEQFF. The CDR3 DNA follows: TGTGCCAGCAGCGAGGGTGGGAATAATGAGCAGTTCTTC.

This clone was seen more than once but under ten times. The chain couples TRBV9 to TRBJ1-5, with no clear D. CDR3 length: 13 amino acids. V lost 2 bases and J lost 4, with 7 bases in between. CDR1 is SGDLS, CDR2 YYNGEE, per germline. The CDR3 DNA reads TGTGCCAGCAGCGTGGGCGTAAATCAGCCCCAGCATTTT. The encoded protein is CASSVGVNQPQHF.

CDR3 sequence (DNA): TGTGCCAGCAGCTTCCTCGGGGGCAATCAGCCCCAGCATTTT. Translating it yields CASSFLGGNQPQHF. The chain joins TRBV7-2 to TRBJ1-5; no firm D call. V was shortened by 3 bases and J by 2 bases, with 8 bases between the two germline ends. Looked up from germline, CDR1 is SGHTA and CDR2 is FQGNSA. The CDR3 consists of 14 residues.

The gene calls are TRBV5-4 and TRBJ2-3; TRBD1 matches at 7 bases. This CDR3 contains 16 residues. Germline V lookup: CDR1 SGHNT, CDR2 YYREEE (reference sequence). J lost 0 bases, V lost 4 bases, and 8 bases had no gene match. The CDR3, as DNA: TGTGCCAGCAGCGAACCGGGACAGAAAAGCACAGATACGCAGTATTTT. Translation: CASSEPGQKSTDTQYF.

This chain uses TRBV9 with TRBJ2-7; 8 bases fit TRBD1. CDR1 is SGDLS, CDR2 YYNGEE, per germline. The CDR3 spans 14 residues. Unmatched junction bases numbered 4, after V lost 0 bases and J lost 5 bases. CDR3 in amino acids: CASSVAAGGHEQYF. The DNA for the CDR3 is TGTGCCAGCAGCGTAGCTGCAGGGGGCCACGAGCAGTACTTC.

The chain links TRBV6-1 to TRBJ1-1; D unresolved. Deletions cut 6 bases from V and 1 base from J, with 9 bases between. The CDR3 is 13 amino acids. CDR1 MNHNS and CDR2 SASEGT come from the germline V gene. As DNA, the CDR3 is TGTGCCAGCAGCCGCGGTGAGAACACTGAAGCTTTCTTT. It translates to CASSRGENTEAFF.

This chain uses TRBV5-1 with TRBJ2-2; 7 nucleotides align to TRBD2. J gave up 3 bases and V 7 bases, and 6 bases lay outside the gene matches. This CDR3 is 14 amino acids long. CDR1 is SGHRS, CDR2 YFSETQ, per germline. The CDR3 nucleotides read TGCGCCAGCTCCACAGCGGGACACACCGGGGAGCTGTTTTTT. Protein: CASSTAGHTGELFF.

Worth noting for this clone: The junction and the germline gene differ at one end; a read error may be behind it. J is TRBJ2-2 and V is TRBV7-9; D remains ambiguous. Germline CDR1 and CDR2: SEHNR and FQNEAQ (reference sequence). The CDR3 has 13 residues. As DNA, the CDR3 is TGTACCAGCAGAGACTCTTACACCGGGGAGCTGTTTTTT. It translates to CTSRDSYTGELFF. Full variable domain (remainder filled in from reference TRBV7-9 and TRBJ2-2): DTGVSQNPRHKITKRGQNVTFRCDPISEHNRLYWYRQTLGQGPEFLTYFQNEAQLEKSRLLSDRFSAERPKGSFSTLEIQRTEQGDSAMYLCTSRDSYTGELFFGEGSRLTVL.

CDR3: CASSRRVFGEQYF. The CDR3 DNA reads as TGTGCCAGCAGCCGTCGGGTCTTCGGCGAGCAGTACTTC. The chain employs TRBV7-9 and TRBJ2-7; no clear D. The germline CDR1 and CDR2 sequences are SEHNR and FQNEAQ (reference sequence). V shed 5 bases and J shed 6 bases, with 14 bases lying between them. There are 13 residues in the CDR3.

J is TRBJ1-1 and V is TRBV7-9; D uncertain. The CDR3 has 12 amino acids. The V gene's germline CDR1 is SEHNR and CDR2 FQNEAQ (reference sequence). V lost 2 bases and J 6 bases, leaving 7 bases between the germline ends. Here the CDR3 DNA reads TGTGCCAGCAGCTTAATCGAGGCTGAAGCTTTCTTT. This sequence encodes CASSLIEAEAFF.

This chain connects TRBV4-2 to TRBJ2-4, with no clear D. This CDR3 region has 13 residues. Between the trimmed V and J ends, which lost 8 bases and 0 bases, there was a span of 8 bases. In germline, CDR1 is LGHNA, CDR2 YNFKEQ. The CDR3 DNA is TGTGCCAGCTTGCAACTAGCCAAAAACATTCAGTACTTC. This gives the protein CASLQLAKNIQYF.

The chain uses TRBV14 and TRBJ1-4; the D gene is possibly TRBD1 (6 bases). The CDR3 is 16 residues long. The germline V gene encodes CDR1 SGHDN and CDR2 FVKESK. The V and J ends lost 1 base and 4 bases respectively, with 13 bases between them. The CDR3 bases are TGTGCCAGCAGCCAAGGGGGACAAGTCAGTAATGAAAAACTGTTTTTT. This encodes CASSQGGQVSNEKLFF. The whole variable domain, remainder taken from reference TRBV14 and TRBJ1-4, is EAGVTQFPSHSVIEKGQTVTLRCDPISGHDNLYWYRRVMGKEIKFLLHFVKESKQDESGMPNNRFLAERTGGTYSTLKVQPAELEDSGVYFCASSQGGQVSNEKLFFGSGTQLSVL.

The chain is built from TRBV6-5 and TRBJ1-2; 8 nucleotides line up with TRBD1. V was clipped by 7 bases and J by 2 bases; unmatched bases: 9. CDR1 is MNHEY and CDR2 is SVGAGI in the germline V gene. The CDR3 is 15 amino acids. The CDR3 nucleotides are TGTGCCAGCATCGAGAGGACAGGGTGGAACTATGGCTACACCTTC. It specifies CASIERTGWNYGYTF.

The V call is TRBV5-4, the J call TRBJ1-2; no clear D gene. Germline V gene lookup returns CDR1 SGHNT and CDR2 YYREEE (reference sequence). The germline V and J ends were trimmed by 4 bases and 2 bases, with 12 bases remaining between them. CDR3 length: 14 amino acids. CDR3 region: CASSADGRNYGYTF. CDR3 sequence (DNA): TGTGCCAGCAGCGCTGATGGTCGGAACTATGGCTACACCTTC.

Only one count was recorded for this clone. The CDR3 nucleotides read TGCGCCAGCAGCCAACACGACAGGGCCAACACTGAAGCTTTCTTT. It encodes CASSQHDRANTEAFF. The chain has TRBV4-1 and TRBJ1-1; 7 bases are shared with TRBD1. Trimming cost V 2 bases and J 2 bases; bases outside gene matches: 5. Germline V gene data show CDR1 as MGHRA and CDR2 as YSYEKL. The CDR3 spans 15 residues.

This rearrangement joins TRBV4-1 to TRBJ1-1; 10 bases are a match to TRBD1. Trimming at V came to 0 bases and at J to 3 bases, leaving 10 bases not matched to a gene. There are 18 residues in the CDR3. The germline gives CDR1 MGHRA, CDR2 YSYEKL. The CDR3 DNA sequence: TGCGCCAGCAGCCAAGATCGGAGGGACAGGGGTCGTGACACTGAAGCTTTCTTT. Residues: CASSQDRRDRGRDTEAFF.

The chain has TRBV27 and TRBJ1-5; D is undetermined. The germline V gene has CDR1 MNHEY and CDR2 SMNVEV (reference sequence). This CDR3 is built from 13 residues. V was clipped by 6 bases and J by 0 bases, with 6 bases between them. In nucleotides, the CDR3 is TGTGCCAGCAGGTACAATAGCAATCAGCCCCAGCATTTT. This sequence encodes CASRYNSNQPQHF.

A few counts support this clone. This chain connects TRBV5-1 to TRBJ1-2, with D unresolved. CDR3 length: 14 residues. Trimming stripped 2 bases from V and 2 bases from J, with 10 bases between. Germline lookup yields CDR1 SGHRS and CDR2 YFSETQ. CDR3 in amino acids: CASSFGVKNYGYTF. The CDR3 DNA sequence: TGCGCCAGCAGCTTCGGGGTAAAGAACTATGGCTACACCTTC.

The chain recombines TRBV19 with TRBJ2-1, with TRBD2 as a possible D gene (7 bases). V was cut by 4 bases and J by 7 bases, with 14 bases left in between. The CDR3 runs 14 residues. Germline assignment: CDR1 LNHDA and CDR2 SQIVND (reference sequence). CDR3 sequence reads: CASSKGGGGNEQFF. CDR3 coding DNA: TGTGCCAGTAGTAAAGGGGGGGGAGGGAATGAGCAGTTCTTC.

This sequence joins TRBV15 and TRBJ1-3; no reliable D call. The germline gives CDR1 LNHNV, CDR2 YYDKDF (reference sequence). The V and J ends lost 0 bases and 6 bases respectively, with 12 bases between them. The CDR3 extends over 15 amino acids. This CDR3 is CATSREEALLNTIYF. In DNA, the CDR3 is TGTGCCACCAGCAGAGAAGAGGCGCTTTTAAACACCATATATTTT. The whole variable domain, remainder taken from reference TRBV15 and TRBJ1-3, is DAMVIQNPRYQVTQFGKPVTLSCSQTLNHNVMYWYQQKSSQAPKLLFHYYDKDFNNEADTPDNFQSRRPNTSFCFLDIRSPGLGDTAMYLCATSREEALLNTIYFGEGSWLTVV.

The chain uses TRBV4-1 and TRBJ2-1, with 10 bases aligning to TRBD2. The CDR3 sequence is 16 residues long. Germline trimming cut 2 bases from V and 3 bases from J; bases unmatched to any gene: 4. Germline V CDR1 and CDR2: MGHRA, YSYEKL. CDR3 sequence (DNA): TGCGCCAGCAGCCAATTGACTAGCGGGCTCTACAATGAGCAGTTCTTC. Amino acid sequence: CASSQLTSGLYNEQFF.

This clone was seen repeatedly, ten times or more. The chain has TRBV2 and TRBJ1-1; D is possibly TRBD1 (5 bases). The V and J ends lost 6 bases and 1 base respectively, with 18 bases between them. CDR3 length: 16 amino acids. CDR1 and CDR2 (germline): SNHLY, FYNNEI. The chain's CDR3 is CASSGRGDVTNTEAFF. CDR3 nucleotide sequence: TGTGCCAGCAGCGGTAGGGGTGACGTTACGAACACTGAAGCTTTCTTT.

DNA of the CDR3: TGTGCCAGCAGCCAAATCAGGGGTGGTTGGCAAGAGACCCAGTACTTC. Translated: CASSQIRGGWQETQYF. The chain recombines TRBV14 with TRBJ2-5, with D possibly matching TRBD1 (6 bases). This CDR3 region has 16 residues. Trimming shortened V by 2 bases and J by 2 bases, and 15 bases separated the two germline ends. Germline V CDR1 and CDR2: SGHDN, FVKESK.

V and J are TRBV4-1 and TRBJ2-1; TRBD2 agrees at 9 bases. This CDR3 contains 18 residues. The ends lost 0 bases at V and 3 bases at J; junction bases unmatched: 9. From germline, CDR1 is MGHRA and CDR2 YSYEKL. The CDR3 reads CASSQDYRTSADYNEQFF. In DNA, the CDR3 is TGCGCCAGCAGCCAAGATTATAGGACTAGCGCAGACTACAATGAGCAGTTCTTC.

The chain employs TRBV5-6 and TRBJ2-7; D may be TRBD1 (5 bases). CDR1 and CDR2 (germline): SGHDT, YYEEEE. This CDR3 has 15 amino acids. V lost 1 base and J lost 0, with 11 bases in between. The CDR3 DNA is TGTGCCAGCAGCTTGTACAGGTCCTACTCCTACGAGCAGTACTTC. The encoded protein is CASSLYRSYSYEQYF.

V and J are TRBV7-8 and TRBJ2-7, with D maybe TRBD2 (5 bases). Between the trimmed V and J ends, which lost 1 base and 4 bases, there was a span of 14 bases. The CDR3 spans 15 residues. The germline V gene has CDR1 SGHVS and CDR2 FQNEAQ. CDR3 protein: CASSLDTGLLYEQYF. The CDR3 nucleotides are TGTGCCAGCAGCTTAGATACCGGACTTCTGTACGAGCAGTACTTC.

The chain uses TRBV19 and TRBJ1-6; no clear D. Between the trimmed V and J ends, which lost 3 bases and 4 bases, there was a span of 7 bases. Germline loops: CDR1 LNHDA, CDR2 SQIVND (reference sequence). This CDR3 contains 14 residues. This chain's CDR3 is CASSIVPYNSPLHF. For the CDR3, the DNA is TGTGCCAGTAGTATTGTCCCGTATAATTCACCCCTCCACTTT. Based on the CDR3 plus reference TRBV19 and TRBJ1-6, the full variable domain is DGGITQSPKYLFRKEGQNVTLSCEQNLNHDAMYWYRQDPGQGLRLIYYSQIVNDFQKGDIAEGYSVSREKKESFPLTVTSAQKNPTAFYLCASSIVPYNSPLHFGNGTRLTVT.